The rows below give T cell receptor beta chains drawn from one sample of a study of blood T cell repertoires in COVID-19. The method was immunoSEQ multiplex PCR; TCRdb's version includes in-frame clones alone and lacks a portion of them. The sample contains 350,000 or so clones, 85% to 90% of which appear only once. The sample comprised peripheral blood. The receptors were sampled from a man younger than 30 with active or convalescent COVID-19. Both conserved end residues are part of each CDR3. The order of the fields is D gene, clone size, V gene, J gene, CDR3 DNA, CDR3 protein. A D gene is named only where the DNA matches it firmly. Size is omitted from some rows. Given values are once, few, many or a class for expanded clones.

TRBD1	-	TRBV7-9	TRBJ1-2	TGTGCCAGCAGCTACGCCGGGACAGGGGGCTTTGGCTACACCTTC	CASSYAGTGGFGYTF
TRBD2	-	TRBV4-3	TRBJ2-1	TGCGCCAGCAGCCAAGGGTTAGCGGGAGATCCCATTGAGCAGTTCTTC	CASSQGLAGDPIEQFF
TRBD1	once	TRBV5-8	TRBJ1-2	TGTGCCAGCAGATACAGACAGGGGGCGGGAGGCTACACCTTC	CASRYRQGAGGYTF
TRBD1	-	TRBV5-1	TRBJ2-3	TGCGCCAGCAGCGAAGACCCGTTGACAGGGGGTGACAACACAGATACGCAGTATTTT	CASSEDPLTGGDNTDTQYF
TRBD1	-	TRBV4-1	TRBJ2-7	TGCGCCAGCAGCCAAGACGGCGCCGGGACAGGGGGAGCAGATAGGTACTTC	CASSQDGAGTGGADRYF
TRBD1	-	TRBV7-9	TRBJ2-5	TGTGCCAGCAGCTTAGTCGACTACCGGGACAGGGGGCGGGAGACCCAGTACTTC	CASSLVDYRDRGRETQYF
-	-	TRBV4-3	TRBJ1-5	TGCGCCAGCAGCGACGGACACCTTAATGATCAGCCCCAGCATTTT	CASSDGHLNDQPQHF
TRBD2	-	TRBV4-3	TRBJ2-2	TGCGCCAGCAGCCAAGATATCGGCGGGGGGGCCACGAACACCGGGGAGCTGTTTTTT	CASSQDIGGGATNTGELFF
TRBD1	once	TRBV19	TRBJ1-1	TGTGCCAGTAGTATCCCCCGGGACAGGGGGCGCGGGGACACTGAAGCTTTCTTT	CASSIPRDRGRGDTEAFF
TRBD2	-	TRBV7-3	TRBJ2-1	TGTGCCAGCAGCCCGGGACTAGCTGCCAATGAGCAGTTCTTC	CASSPGLAANEQFF
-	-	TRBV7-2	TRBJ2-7	TGTGCCAGCAGCTTTCGACAGTCCTACGAGCAGTACTTC	CASSFRQSYEQYF
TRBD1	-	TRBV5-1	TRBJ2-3	TGCGCCAGCAGCCGGACAGGAATTCAGACAGATACGCAGTATTTT	CASSRTGIQTDTQYF
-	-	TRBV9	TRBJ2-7	TGTGCCAGCAGCGGTGAGGGTAAGACCTACGAGCAGTACTTC	CASSGEGKTYEQYF
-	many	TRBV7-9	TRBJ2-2	TGTGCCAGCAGTCCGCGGACAGCGAACACCGGGGAGCTGTTTTTT	CASSPRTANTGELFF
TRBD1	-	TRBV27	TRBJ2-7	TGTGCCAGCAGTTCGACAGGGAGCGAGCAGTACTTC	CASSSTGSEQYF
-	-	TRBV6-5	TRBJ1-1	TGTGCCAGCACCCCCTTGTGGGGAGTTGCTGAAGCTTTCTTT	CASTPLWGVAEAFF
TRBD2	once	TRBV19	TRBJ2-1	TGTGCCAGTAGCATACTAGCGGGAACCTACAATGAGCAGTTCTTC	CASSILAGTYNEQFF
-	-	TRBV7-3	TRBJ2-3	TGTGCCAGCAGTGAAGGACTGTCTAGCACAGATACGCAGTATTTT	CASSEGLSSTDTQYF
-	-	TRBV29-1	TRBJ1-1	TGCAGCGTTGAAGGGACAGAGAACACTGAAGCTTTCTTT	CSVEGTENTEAFF
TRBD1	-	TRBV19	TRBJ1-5	TGTGCCAGTAGTGGGACAGGTCACGAAAATAGCAATCAGCCCCAGCATTTT	CASSGTGHENSNQPQHF
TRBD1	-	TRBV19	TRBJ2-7	TGTGCCAGTAGTATAGAGTCGGGACAGAGATCCTACGAGCAGTACTTC	CASSIESGQRSYEQYF
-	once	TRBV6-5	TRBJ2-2	TGTGCCTACTCCACCAGGGTTGGCACCGGGGAGCTGTTTTTT	CAYSTRVGTGELFF
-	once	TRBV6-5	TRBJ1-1	TGTGCCAGCACCGTAGACAGGACGAACACTGAAGCTTTCTTT	CASTVDRTNTEAFF
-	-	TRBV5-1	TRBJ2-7	TGCGCCAGCAGCTTTCCAGGGGACTCCTACGAGCAGTACTTC	CASSFPGDSYEQYF
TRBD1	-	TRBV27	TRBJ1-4	TGTGCCAGCAGTTTAAACCGGGACAGGGGTCAGTTTAATGAAAAACTGTTTTTT	CASSLNRDRGQFNEKLFF
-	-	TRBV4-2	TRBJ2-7	TGTGCCAGCAGCCAAGCCACCACTCCTGGCGAGCAGTACTTC	CASSQATTPGEQYF
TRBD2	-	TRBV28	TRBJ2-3	TGTGCCAGCACCTCACCTAGCGGGGGCACAGATACGCAGTATTTT	CASTSPSGGTDTQYF
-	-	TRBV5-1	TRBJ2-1	TGCGCCAGCAGGGATCAGGGATCCTACAATGAGCAGTTCTTC	CASRDQGSYNEQFF
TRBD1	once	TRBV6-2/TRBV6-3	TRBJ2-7	TGTGCCAGCAGTCGGGACAGGGAGCAGTACTTC	CASSRDREQYF
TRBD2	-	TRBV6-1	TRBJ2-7	TGTGCCAGCAGTGAAATAGCGGGAGCCTACGAGCAGTACTTC	CASSEIAGAYEQYF
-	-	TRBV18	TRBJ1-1	TGTGCCAGCTCACCACTGGGAGGGGTTTGGAACACTGAAGCTTTCTTT	CASSPLGGVWNTEAFF